These 19 T cell receptor beta chains were all obtained from the same sample, sequenced in a study of T cell repertoires in cytomegalovirus infection. TCRdb called the reads again in MiXCR, with one record for every CDR3 protein. This sample has 150,000 or so distinct CDR3 sequences, with roughly 18% found just once. Sequences were obtained from CD8+ T cells from PBMCs. These receptors all stem from a human donor in good health (CMV status not recorded). Some clones in this sample may be carry-over from other donors' samples.

V is TRBV10-3 and J is TRBJ1-2; D gene uncertain. This CDR3 is 13 amino acids long. Trimming cost V 2 bases and J 4 bases, with 8 bases left between them. The germline CDR1 and CDR2 sequences are ENHRY and SYGVKD. The CDR3 here is CAISERAVYGYTF. DNA for the CDR3: TGTGCCATCAGTGAGCGGGCTGTCTATGGCTACACCTTC.

The chain links TRBV12-3 or TRBV12-4 to TRBJ1-2; the D gene is possibly TRBD1 (6 bases). Trimming stripped 2 bases from V and 7 bases from J, with 11 bases between. The CDR3 totals 13 residues. This CDR3 reads CASSLNTGSGYTF. The DNA for the CDR3 is TGTGCCAGCAGTTTAAATACAGGGTCTGGCTACACCTTC.

This clonotype turned up a few times. The chain uses TRBV6-2 or TRBV6-3 and TRBJ2-7; TRBD2 matches 14 bases. With 2 bases clipped from V and 3 bases from J, the junction kept 0 bases outside the gene matches. This CDR3 is 15 amino acids long. From germline, CDR1 is MNHEY and CDR2 SVGEGT. For the CDR3, the DNA is TGTGCCAGCAGTTACGGACTAGCGGGAGGCTACGAGCAGTACTTC. Protein product: CASSYGLAGGYEQYF.

This chain links TRBV2 with TRBJ1-5; D perhaps matches TRBD1 (6 bases). The V end was cut by 8 bases, the J end by 2 bases, with 13 bases between. The CDR3 runs to 14 residues. CDR1 is SNHLY, CDR2 FYNNEI, per germline. CDR3: CASDRISGNQPQHF. The DNA for the CDR3 is TGTGCCAGCGACAGGATTAGCGGCAATCAGCCCCAGCATTTT.

This chain links TRBV7-6 with TRBJ2-5; D may be TRBD1 or TRBD2 (5 bases each). V was cut by 1 base and J by 4 bases, with 13 bases left in between. CDR3 length: 15 residues. Germline CDR1 is SGHVS and CDR2 is FNYEAQ. CDR3 bases: TGTGCCAGCAGCTTAGGGCCCGGGGCCGGAGAGACCCAGTACTTC. Translating gives CASSLGPGAGETQYF.

In its sample, this clonotype was seen a few times. The gene calls are TRBV15 and TRBJ2-5; D is unresolved. V was trimmed by 1 base and J by 2 bases, leaving 11 bases between them. The CDR3 is 15 residues long. In germline, CDR1 is LNHNV, CDR2 YYDKDF (reference sequence). The CDR3 coding sequence is TGTGCCACCAGCAGAGTTCCCCCTAGGCAAGAGACCCAGTACTTC. It is translated as CATSRVPPRQETQYF.

This chain links TRBV20-1 with TRBJ2-7; D is possibly TRBD1 or TRBD2 (6 bases each). The CDR3 covers 14 residues. The germline CDR1 and CDR2 sequences are DFQATT and SNEGSKA (reference sequence). Between the trimmed V and J ends, which lost 0 bases and 5 bases, there was a span of 14 bases. This CDR3 reads CSARDPGANHEQYF. CDR3 bases: TGCAGTGCTAGAGATCCGGGGGCGAACCACGAGCAGTACTTC.

There are a few counts of this clonotype. V is TRBV6-2 or TRBV6-3 and J is TRBJ2-1, with D unclear. The CDR3 covers 14 residues. The ends were cut back, 4 bases at V and 5 bases at J, with 12 bases in the middle. The germline CDR1 and CDR2 sequences are MNHEY and SVGEGT. In DNA, the CDR3 is TGTGCCAGCAGTTGGGCGGACGAAGACAATGAGCAGTTCTTC. Amino acid sequence: CASSWADEDNEQFF.

The chain employs TRBV7-9 and TRBJ2-7; TRBD1 matches 8 bases. Losses at the gene ends were 5 bases for V and 2 bases for J; bases not matched to a gene: 8. There are 15 residues in the CDR3. Germline V gene lookup returns CDR1 SEHNR and CDR2 FQNEAQ (reference sequence). The CDR3 loop is CASSLTGTGTYEQYF. DNA for the CDR3: TGTGCCAGCAGCCTAACCGGGACAGGCACCTACGAGCAGTACTTC. The full variable domain, in which reference TRBV7-9 and TRBJ2-7 provide the parts outside the CDR3, is DTGVSQNPRHKITKRGQNVTFRCDPISEHNRLYWYRQTLGQGPEFLTYFQNEAQLEKSRLLSDRFSAERPKGSFSTLEIQRTEQGDSAMYLCASSLTGTGTYEQYFGPGTRLTVT.

The chain joins TRBV11-2 to TRBJ2-7; D not certain. Trimming pared 5 bases from V and 6 bases from J, leaving 11 bases between. Germline V gene sequence: CDR1 SGHAT, CDR2 FQNNGV. There are 12 residues in the CDR3. In DNA, the CDR3 is TGTGCCAGCAGCCCTCGAGTTGGCGAGCAGTACTTC. It codes for CASSPRVGEQYF.

V gene TRBV29-1 combines with J gene TRBJ1-2; tentatively, D is TRBD1 (6 bases). Per germline, CDR1 SQVTM and CDR2 ANQGSEA. Trimming took 1 base from V and 4 from J, leaving 7 bases between them. There are 12 residues in the CDR3. CDR3 sequence: CSVEAGVYGYTF. In nucleotides, the CDR3 is TGCAGCGTTGAAGCAGGGGTCTATGGCTACACCTTC.

The V call is TRBV7-6, the J call TRBJ1-1; tentatively, D is TRBD1 (6 bases). V shed 7 bases and J shed 6 bases, with 15 bases lying between them. Germline lookup yields CDR1 SGHVS and CDR2 FNYEAQ. CDR3 size: 13 residues. Written as DNA, the CDR3 is TGTGCCAGCACCCAGGGTGGGGGCTCTGAAGCTTTCTTT. Translation: CASTQGGGSEAFF.

This clonotype was counted between two and nine times. CDR3 coding DNA: TGCAGTGCCGACACAGGGGAGAACACTGAAGCTTTCTTT. This encodes CSADTGENTEAFF. The chain has TRBV20-1 and TRBJ1-1, with 7 bases fitting TRBD1. V lost 6 bases, J lost 1 base, and 5 bases stayed unmatched. The CDR3 runs 13 residues. Per the germline V gene, CDR1 is DFQATT and CDR2 is SNEGSKA (reference sequence).

This clonotype was seen only a few times. The chain couples TRBV11-2 to TRBJ2-7; weak D call: TRBD1 (5 bases). The CDR3 extends over 14 amino acids. Trimming removed 6 bases from V and 2 bases from J, with 14 bases in between. The germline V gene encodes CDR1 SGHAT and CDR2 FQNNGV. The CDR3 reads CASRVDSAPYEQYF. The DNA for the CDR3 is TGTGCCAGCAGGGTAGACAGCGCACCCTACGAGCAGTACTTC.

This clonotype was recorded a few times. V is TRBV29-1 and J is TRBJ2-7; possibly TRBD1 for D (5 bases). Germline CDR1 SQVTM, CDR2 ANQGSEA. V shed 3 bases and J shed 7 bases, with 19 bases lying between them. The CDR3 is made up of 14 amino acids. DNA for the CDR3: TGCAGCGTTGAGAAGGGGTCGTACTCGGAGGAGCAGTACTTC. Residues: CSVEKGSYSEEQYF.

This sequence joins TRBV7-2 and TRBJ2-7, with 7 bases fitting TRBD2. Germline CDR1 reads SGHTA; CDR2 reads FQGNSA. V dropped 4 bases and J dropped 6; count of bases not matched to a gene: 9. CDR3 length equals 14 residues. DNA for the CDR3: TGTGCCAGCAGCTCGGGACTAACACCCTTCGAGCAGTACTTC. Translated, it gives CASSSGLTPFEQYF.

This clonotype has more than one count but fewer than ten. The chain employs TRBV7-9 and TRBJ2-7; tentatively, D is TRBD2 (6 bases). CDR1 is SEHNR and CDR2 is FQNEAQ in the germline V gene (reference sequence). The CDR3 extends over 15 amino acids. Trimming removed 2 bases at V and 9 bases at J, with 20 bases between. CDR3 coding DNA: TGTGCCAGCAGCTTAATCCAGGGAGACGTCGGGGGGCAGTACTTC. It translates to CASSLIQGDVGGQYF.

This chain's CDR3 is CASAPGQWDGQPQHF. The CDR3 DNA sequence: TGTGCCAGCGCTCCAGGGCAGTGGGACGGCCAGCCCCAGCATTTT. This chain connects TRBV7-8 to TRBJ1-5; tentatively, D is TRBD1 (5 bases). The CDR3 runs 15 residues. Trimming took 8 bases from V and 7 from J, leaving 21 bases between them. CDR1 is SGHVS, CDR2 FQNEAQ, per germline.

In this sample, this clonotype turned up a few times. The chain uses TRBV7-6 and TRBJ1-5; unclear D gene. The CDR3 length is 15 residues. The V gene lost 5 bases and the J gene lost 5 bases, with 16 bases spanning the gap. CDR1 is SGHVS, CDR2 FNYEAQ, per germline. CDR3 coding DNA: TGTGCCAGCAGCGCCGATTTTAGATCGGATCAGCCCCAGCATTTT. Translating it yields CASSADFRSDQPQHF.